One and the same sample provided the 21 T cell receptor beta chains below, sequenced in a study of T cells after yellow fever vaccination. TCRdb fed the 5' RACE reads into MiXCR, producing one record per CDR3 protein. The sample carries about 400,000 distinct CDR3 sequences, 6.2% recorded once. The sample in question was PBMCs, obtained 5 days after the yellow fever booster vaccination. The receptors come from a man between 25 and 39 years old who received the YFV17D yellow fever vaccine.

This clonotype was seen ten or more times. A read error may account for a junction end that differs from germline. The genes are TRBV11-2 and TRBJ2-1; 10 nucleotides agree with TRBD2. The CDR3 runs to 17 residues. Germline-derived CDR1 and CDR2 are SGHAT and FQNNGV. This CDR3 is CASRLDPSGSPWNEQFF. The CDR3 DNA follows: TGTGCCAGCAGGTTAGACCCTAGCGGGAGCCCTTGGAATGAGCAGTTCTTC. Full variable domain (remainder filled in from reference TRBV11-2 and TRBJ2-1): EAGVAQSPRYKIIEKRQSVAFWCNPISGHATLYWYQQILGQGPKLLIQFQNNGVVDDSQLPKDRFSAERLKGVDSTLKIQPAKLEDSAVYLCASRLDPSGSPWNEQFFGPGTRLTVL.

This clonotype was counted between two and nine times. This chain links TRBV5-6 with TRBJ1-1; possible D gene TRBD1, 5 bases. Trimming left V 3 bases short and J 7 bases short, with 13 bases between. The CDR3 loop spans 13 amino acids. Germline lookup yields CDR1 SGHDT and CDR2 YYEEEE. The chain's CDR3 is CASSSPLDSEAFF. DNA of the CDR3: TGTGCCAGCAGCTCCCCCCTAGACAGTGAAGCTTTCTTT.

CDR3 protein: CATLTWEQYF. The DNA for the CDR3 is TGTGCCACCCTGACATGGGAGCAGTACTTC. This chain uses TRBV15 with TRBJ2-7, with D unclear. CDR1 LNHNV and CDR2 YYDKDF come from the germline V gene (reference sequence). The length of the CDR3 is 10 residues. V gave up 8 bases and J gave up 7 bases, with 9 bases separating them.

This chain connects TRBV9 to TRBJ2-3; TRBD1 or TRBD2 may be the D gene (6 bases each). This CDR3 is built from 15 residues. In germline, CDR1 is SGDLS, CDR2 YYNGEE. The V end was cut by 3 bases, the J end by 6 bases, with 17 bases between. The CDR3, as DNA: TGTGCCAGCAGCGCCGCTAGGGGGGCCCTGGATACGCAGTATTTT. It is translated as CASSAARGALDTQYF.

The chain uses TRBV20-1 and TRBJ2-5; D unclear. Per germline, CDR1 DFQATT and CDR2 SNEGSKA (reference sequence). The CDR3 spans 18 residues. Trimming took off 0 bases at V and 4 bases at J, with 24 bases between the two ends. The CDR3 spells CSARDLLASKATSETQYF. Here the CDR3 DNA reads TGCAGTGCTAGAGATCTGCTTGCAAGCAAAGCAACCTCAGAGACCCAGTACTTC.

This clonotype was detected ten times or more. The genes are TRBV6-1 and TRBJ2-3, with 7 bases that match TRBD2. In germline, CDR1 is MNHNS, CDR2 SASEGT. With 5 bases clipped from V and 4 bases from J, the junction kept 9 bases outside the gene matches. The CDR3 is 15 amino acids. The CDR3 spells CASSQTGGGADTQYF. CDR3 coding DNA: TGTGCCAGCAGTCAGACGGGAGGAGGGGCAGATACGCAGTATTTT.

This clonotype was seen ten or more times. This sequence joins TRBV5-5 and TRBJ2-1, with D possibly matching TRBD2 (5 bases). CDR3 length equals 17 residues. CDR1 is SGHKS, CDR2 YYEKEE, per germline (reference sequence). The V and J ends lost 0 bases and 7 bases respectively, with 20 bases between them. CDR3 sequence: CASSLATRRLEWNEQFF. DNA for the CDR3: TGTGCCAGCAGCTTGGCTACTAGGAGGCTCGAATGGAATGAGCAGTTCTTC.

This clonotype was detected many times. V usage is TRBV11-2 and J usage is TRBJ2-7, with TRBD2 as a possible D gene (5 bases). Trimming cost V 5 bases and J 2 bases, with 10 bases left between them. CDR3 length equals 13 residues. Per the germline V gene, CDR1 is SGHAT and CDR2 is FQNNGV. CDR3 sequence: CASSLWGAYEQYF. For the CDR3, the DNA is TGTGCCAGCAGCCTCTGGGGAGCCTACGAGCAGTACTTC.

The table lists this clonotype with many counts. CDR3 nucleotides: TGTGCCAGCAGCCAAGATCGTAGCCAGGGGGCCAGGGGTGGCTACACCTTC. Its protein is CASSQDRSQGARGGYTF. The rearrangement links TRBV4-2 to TRBJ1-2; TRBD1 agrees at 8 bases. Germline values: CDR1 LGHNA, CDR2 YNFKEQ. With V trimmed by 0 bases and J by 7 bases, 13 bases remained unmatched. This CDR3 is 17 amino acids long.

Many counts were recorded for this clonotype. The CDR3 loop reads CASSRDTRTEAFF. CDR3 in DNA: TGTGCCAGCAGTAGGGACACGCGGACTGAAGCTTTCTTT. The rearrangement joins TRBV12-3 or TRBV12-4 to TRBJ1-1, with a possible D match to TRBD1 (6 bases). This CDR3 has 13 amino acids. V lost 5 bases and J 5 bases, leaving 12 bases between the germline ends.

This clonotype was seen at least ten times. DNA of the CDR3: TGCGCCAGCAGCTCGGGAACGGACCGAGGCGAGCAGTACTTC. Encoded protein: CASSSGTDRGEQYF. V and J are TRBV5-1 and TRBJ2-7; D is perhaps TRBD2 (5 bases). Germline CDR1 and CDR2: SGHRS and YFSETQ. The V and J ends lost 3 bases and 6 bases respectively, with 16 bases between them. This CDR3 contains 14 residues. The whole variable domain, filled in from reference TRBV5-1 and TRBJ2-7, reads KAGVTQTPRYLIKTRGQQVTLSCSPISGHRSVSWYQQTPGQGLQFLFEYFSETQRNKGNFPGRFSGRQFSNSRSEMNVSTLELGDSALYLCASSSGTDRGEQYFGPGTRLTVT.

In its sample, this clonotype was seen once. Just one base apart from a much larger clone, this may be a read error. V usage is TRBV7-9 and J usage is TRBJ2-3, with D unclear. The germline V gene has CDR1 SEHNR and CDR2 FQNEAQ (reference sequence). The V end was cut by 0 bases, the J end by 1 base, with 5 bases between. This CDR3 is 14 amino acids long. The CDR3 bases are TGTGCCAGCAGCTTAGCCCACGGCACAGATACGCAGTATTTT. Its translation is CASSLAHGTDTQYF.

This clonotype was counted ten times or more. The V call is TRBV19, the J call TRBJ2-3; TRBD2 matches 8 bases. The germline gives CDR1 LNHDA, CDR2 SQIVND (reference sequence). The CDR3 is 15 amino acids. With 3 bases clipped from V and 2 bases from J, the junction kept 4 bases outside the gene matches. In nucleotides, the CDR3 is TGTGCCAGTAGTATTACGGGAGGGTACACAGATACGCAGTATTTT. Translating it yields CASSITGGYTDTQYF.

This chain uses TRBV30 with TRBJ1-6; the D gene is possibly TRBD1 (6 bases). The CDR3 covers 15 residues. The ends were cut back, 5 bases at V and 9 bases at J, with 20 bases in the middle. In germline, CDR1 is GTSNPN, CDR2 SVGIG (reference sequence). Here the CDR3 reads CAWEARVRGSSPLHF. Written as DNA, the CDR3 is TGTGCCTGGGAAGCCAGGGTGAGGGGGAGTTCACCCCTCCACTTT.

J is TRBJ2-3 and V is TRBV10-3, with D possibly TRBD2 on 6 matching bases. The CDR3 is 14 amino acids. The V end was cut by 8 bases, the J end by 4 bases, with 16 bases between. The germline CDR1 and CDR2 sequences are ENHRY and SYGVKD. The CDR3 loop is CAILPGGAADTQYF. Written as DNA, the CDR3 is TGTGCCATCCTCCCCGGGGGAGCGGCAGATACGCAGTATTTT.

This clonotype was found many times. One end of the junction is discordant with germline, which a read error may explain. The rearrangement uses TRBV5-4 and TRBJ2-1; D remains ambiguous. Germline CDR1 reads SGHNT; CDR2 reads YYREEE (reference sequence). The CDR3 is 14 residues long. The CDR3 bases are TGTGCCAGCAGTTTGGGGATCTCCTACAATGAGCAGTTCTTC. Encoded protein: CASSLGISYNEQFF.

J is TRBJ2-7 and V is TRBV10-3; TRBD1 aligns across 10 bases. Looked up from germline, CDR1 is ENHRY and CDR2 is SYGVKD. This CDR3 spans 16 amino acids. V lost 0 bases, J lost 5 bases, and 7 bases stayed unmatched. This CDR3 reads CAISESDRGLPHEQYF. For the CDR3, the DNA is TGTGCCATCAGTGAGTCAGACAGGGGGCTTCCCCACGAGCAGTACTTC.

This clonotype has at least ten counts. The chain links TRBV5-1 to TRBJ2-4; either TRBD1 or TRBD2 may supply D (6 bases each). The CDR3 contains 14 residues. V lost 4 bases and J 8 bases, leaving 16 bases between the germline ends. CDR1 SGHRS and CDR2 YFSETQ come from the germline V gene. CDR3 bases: TGCGCCAGCAGCCACCCTGATAGGGGGGACATTCAGTACTTC. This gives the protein CASSHPDRGDIQYF.

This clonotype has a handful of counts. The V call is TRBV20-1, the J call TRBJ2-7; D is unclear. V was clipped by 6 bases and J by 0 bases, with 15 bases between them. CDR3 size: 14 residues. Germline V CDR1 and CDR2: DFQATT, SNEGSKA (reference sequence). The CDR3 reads CSAPPAVHSYEQYF. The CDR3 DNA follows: TGCAGTGCCCCCCCTGCGGTTCACTCCTACGAGCAGTACTTC.

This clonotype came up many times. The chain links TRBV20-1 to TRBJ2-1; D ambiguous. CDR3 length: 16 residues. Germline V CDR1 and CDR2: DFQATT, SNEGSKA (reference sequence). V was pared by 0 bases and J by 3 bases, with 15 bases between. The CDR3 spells CSARDGKQRGYNEQFF. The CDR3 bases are TGCAGTGCTAGAGATGGGAAGCAGAGAGGCTACAATGAGCAGTTCTTC.

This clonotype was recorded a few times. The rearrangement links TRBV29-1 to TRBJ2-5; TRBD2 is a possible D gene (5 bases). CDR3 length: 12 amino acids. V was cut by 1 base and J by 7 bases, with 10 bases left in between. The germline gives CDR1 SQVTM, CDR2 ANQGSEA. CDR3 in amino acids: CSVEGGSGTQYF. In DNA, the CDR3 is TGCAGCGTTGAAGGAGGGTCCGGGACCCAGTACTTC.